Listed below are T cell receptor beta chains from one sample, sequenced in a study of blood T cell repertoires in COVID-19. Libraries were prepared by immunoSEQ multiplex PCR; TCRdb keeps only in-frame clonotypes and omits some of them. The repertoire has 270,000 or so clones, approximately 88% of them found once; the top ten carry roughly 1.2%. Material for sequencing was PBMCs or T cells enriched from blood (not recorded which). The receptor set was obtained from a woman in her thirties or forties with acute COVID-19. Each CDR3 is given with its conserved first and last residue. The D gene is left open where the match is weak. Where a row states a size, it is once, few, many or the class of an expanded clone; other rows omit it.

cdr3_nt: TGTGCCACCAGTCCTCGGGACAGGTCCTACGAGCAGTACTTC
cdr3_aa: CATSPRDRSYEQYF
j_call: TRBJ2-7
v_call: TRBV24-1
clone_size: -
d_call: TRBD1

cdr3_nt: TGTGCCAGCAGCGTAGACAGGAACTCTGGAAACACCATATATTTT
cdr3_aa: CASSVDRNSGNTIYF
j_call: TRBJ1-3
v_call: TRBV9
clone_size: -
d_call: -

cdr3_nt: TGCGCCAGCAGTCAATCCCCTCGGGTGACAACTAATGAAAAACTGTTTTTT
cdr3_aa: CASSQSPRVTTNEKLFF
j_call: TRBJ1-4
v_call: TRBV23-1
clone_size: -
d_call: -

cdr3_nt: TGTGCCAGTAGAACAGTTTATAGCAATCAGCCCCAGCATTTT
cdr3_aa: CASRTVYSNQPQHF
j_call: TRBJ1-5
v_call: TRBV19
clone_size: -
d_call: -

cdr3_nt: TGTGCCAGCAAGACAGTGAACACTGAAGCTTTCTTT
cdr3_aa: CASKTVNTEAFF
j_call: TRBJ1-1
v_call: TRBV3-1/TRBV3-2
clone_size: once
d_call: -

cdr3_nt: TGCGCCAGCAGCTTGGCCGGGACAGGGCAAGAGACCCAGTACTTC
cdr3_aa: CASSLAGTGQETQYF
j_call: TRBJ2-5
v_call: TRBV5-1
clone_size: few
d_call: TRBD1

cdr3_nt: TGTGCCAGCAGTCGGACTAGTCGGGAGACCCAGTACTTC
cdr3_aa: CASSRTSRETQYF
j_call: TRBJ2-5
v_call: TRBV6-5
clone_size: -
d_call: TRBD2

cdr3_nt: TGTGCCAGCAGCGTAAGGGGTTTGGACAGTCTGTACAATGAGCAGTTCTTC
cdr3_aa: CASSVRGLDSLYNEQFF
j_call: TRBJ2-1
v_call: TRBV5-5
clone_size: -
d_call: -

cdr3_nt: TGTGCCAGCAGCAACAGGGAAAGCAATCAGCCCCAGCATTTT
cdr3_aa: CASSNRESNQPQHF
j_call: TRBJ1-5
v_call: TRBV5-6
clone_size: -
d_call: -

cdr3_nt: TGTGCCAGCAGCCCGGGGGGGTCAACGAGAAGAAACACCATATATTTT
cdr3_aa: CASSPGGSTRRNTIYF
j_call: TRBJ1-3
v_call: TRBV7-2
clone_size: -
d_call: -

cdr3_nt: TGTGCCAGCAGCGATAACGGGAGGTTAGGTGATAGCTCCTACAATGAGCAGTTCTTC
cdr3_aa: CASSDNGRLGDSSYNEQFF
j_call: TRBJ2-1
v_call: TRBV9
clone_size: -
d_call: TRBD2

cdr3_nt: TGCGCCAGCAGCGTAGACAGGTTTGGTCCTGAGTCCCTCCACTTT
cdr3_aa: CASSVDRFGPESLHF
j_call: TRBJ1-6
v_call: TRBV5-1
clone_size: -
d_call: -

cdr3_nt: TGTGCCAGCAGCTTAGCTCCCACCCTAGCGGGAAAGTACGAGCAGTACTTC
cdr3_aa: CASSLAPTLAGKYEQYF
j_call: TRBJ2-7
v_call: TRBV7-9
clone_size: -
d_call: TRBD2

cdr3_nt: TGTGCCAGCTCACCCGGGCGGACAGGGAACTATGGCTACACCTTC
cdr3_aa: CASSPGRTGNYGYTF
j_call: TRBJ1-2
v_call: TRBV18
clone_size: -
d_call: TRBD1

cdr3_nt: TGCGCCAGCAGTTCGCCGGAGGGCTCATCGATCGGGGAGCTGTTTTTT
cdr3_aa: CASSSPEGSSIGELFF
j_call: TRBJ2-2
v_call: TRBV5-1
clone_size: few
d_call: -

cdr3_nt: TGTGCCAGCAGTTTCCTGACTAGCGGAACCTACGAGCAGTACTTC
cdr3_aa: CASSFLTSGTYEQYF
j_call: TRBJ2-7
v_call: TRBV27
clone_size: -
d_call: TRBD2

cdr3_nt: TGTGCCAGCAGCCAAGAGGGGTTACTAGCGGGAGGGTACAATGAGCAGTTCTTC
cdr3_aa: CASSQEGLLAGGYNEQFF
j_call: TRBJ2-1
v_call: TRBV14
clone_size: once
d_call: TRBD2

cdr3_nt: TGTGCCAGCAGCTTCAACGGAGGATCACCCCTCCACTTT
cdr3_aa: CASSFNGGSPLHF
j_call: TRBJ1-6
v_call: TRBV11-2
clone_size: few
d_call: -

cdr3_nt: TGCGCCAGCAGCTTCGGCCAGGGTGCACTTGGTGGCTACACCTTC
cdr3_aa: CASSFGQGALGGYTF
j_call: TRBJ1-2
v_call: TRBV5-1
clone_size: -
d_call: -

cdr3_nt: TGTGCCAGCAGTTCCCAGGGGCAAAGCTATGGCTACACCTTC
cdr3_aa: CASSSQGQSYGYTF
j_call: TRBJ1-2
v_call: TRBV27
clone_size: -
d_call: -

cdr3_nt: TGTGCCAGCAGTTTAGGGTTTCGGGACAGGGGGCAGCCCCAGCATTTT
cdr3_aa: CASSLGFRDRGQPQHF
j_call: TRBJ1-5
v_call: TRBV27
clone_size: -
d_call: TRBD1

cdr3_nt: TGTGCCAGCAGTTACCTGGACGGGGAAAATTCACCCCTCCACTTT
cdr3_aa: CASSYLDGENSPLHF
j_call: TRBJ1-6
v_call: TRBV28
clone_size: -
d_call: -

cdr3_nt: TGTGCCAGCAGTTTATCGAGGCCCGGCGATGAGCAGTTCTTC
cdr3_aa: CASSLSRPGDEQFF
j_call: TRBJ2-1
v_call: TRBV27
clone_size: -
d_call: -

cdr3_nt: TGTGCCACCGGGACTAGCGGTTCAACAGATACGCAGTATTTT
cdr3_aa: CATGTSGSTDTQYF
j_call: TRBJ2-3
v_call: TRBV10-3
clone_size: -
d_call: TRBD2